The text below deals with one T cell receptor beta chain. The antigen remains unidentified. The data derive from a study of T cell responses to AZD1222 COVID-19 vaccine. The protocol was immunoSEQ multiplex PCR, while the TCRdb copy is restricted to in-frame clones and leaves out a portion. The data hold more than 100,000 clones, with about 90% observed a single time. The germline V gene has CDR1 MNHEY and CDR2 SVGEGT. The V gene end was trimmed by 6 bases and the J gene end by 1 base; junction bases not matched to a gene: 0. The CDR3 covers 13 residues. Whole-study findings and limits: Increased Spike-specific TCR breadth and depth were observed after two AZD1222 doses. It should be noted that donors were predominantly white British and more often female, and clonal diversity was possibly underestimated.

The chain links TRBV6-2 or TRBV6-3 to TRBJ1-5; 7 bases fit TRBD1. The sequenced sample was peripheral blood, obtained on day 0 of AZD1222 vaccination. This receptor was taken from an adult in good health. The CDR3 reads CASSRGSNQPQHF. CDR3 DNA: TGTGCCAGCAGCAGGGGGAGCAATCAGCCCCAGCATTTT.